This T cell receptor beta chain was retrieved from a study of tumor-infiltrating lymphocytes in glioblastoma multiforme. Study observations and caveats: T cells were not sorted into functional subsets. Only one glioblastoma patient had TCR and mutation analysis.

For this clonotype: Its antigen is unidentified. A much larger clone differs from this one at a single base, so this may be a read error.

Germline V gene lookup returns CDR1 SGHTA and CDR2 FQGNSA. This CDR3 has 13 residues. Three nested ARM-PCR rounds with V-beta and C-beta primers built TCRB libraries. Input was around 0.5 ug total RNA, reverse-transcribed with a C-beta primer. No unique molecular identifiers were described for these TCRB libraries. TCRdb ran MiXCR on the multiplex PCR reads and lists one entry per CDR3 protein. The table has about 13,000 distinct CDR3 sequences, 66% seen once. The specimen was brain tumor tissue. This chain uses TRBV7-2 with TRBJ1-5; TRBD1 is a possible D gene (5 bases). This sequence originates from a male donor with glioblastoma. In DNA form, the CDR3 reads TGTGCCGGCAGCACCCACACAGGACAGCCCCAGCATTTT. Protein product: CAGSTHTGQPQHF.